The rows below give T cell receptor beta chains drawn from one sample of a study of neoadjuvant anti-PD-1 for oral cavity cancer. Sequencing used immunoSEQ multiplex PCR; TCRdb keeps in-frame clones, though not all of them. Found here are roughly 15,000 clones, roughly 70% of them singletons; the top ten hold less than 2.5%. This material consisted of PBMCs, taken after nivolumab (anti-PD-1) treatment. These receptors were obtained from a person aged 35-79 years with oral cavity squamous cell carcinoma. The CDR3 runs from the conserved cysteine through the conserved F or W. D genes are given only for firm matches. The size of a clone is reported for some rows only, either as once, few or many, or as a class for expanded clones.

j_gene | abundance | v_gene | d_gene | CDR3aa | CDR3nt
TRBJ2-6 | NA | TRBV19 | NA | CASSRSSGANVLTF | TGTGCCAGTAGTCGGAGCTCTGGGGCCAACGTCCTGACTTTC
TRBJ2-5 | NA | TRBV5-1 | TRBD2 | CASSTGLAGGPGETQYF | TGCGCCAGCAGCACGGGACTAGCGGGAGGGCCGGGAGAGACCCAGTACTTC
TRBJ2-5 | NA | TRBV5-1 | NA | CASSFDGLQETQYF | TGCGCCAGCAGCTTCGACGGACTACAAGAGACCCAGTACTTC
TRBJ2-7 | NA | TRBV13 | NA | CASSLSWETFYEQYF | TGTGCCAGCAGCTTGTCCTGGGAAACTTTCTACGAGCAGTACTTC
TRBJ2-7 | once | TRBV11-2 | NA | CASSFGGIEQYF | TGTGCCAGCAGCTTTGGGGGAATCGAGCAGTACTTC
TRBJ1-2 | once | TRBV7-8 | NA | CASAGENGYGYTF | TGTGCCAGCGCGGGGGAGAATGGATATGGCTACACCTTC
TRBJ1-6 | once | TRBV5-4 | NA | CASSLAPGGADSPLHF | TGTGCCAGCAGCTTGGCCCCTGGGGGCGCCGATTCACCCCTCCACTTT
TRBJ2-6 | NA | TRBV5-5 | NA | CASSRGVSGANVLTF | TGTGCCAGCAGTAGAGGGGTATCTGGGGCCAACGTCCTGACTTTC
TRBJ2-3 | NA | TRBV7-3 | TRBD2 | CASSPTSGGTDTQYF | TGTGCCAGCAGCCCGACTAGCGGGGGGACAGATACGCAGTATTTT
TRBJ1-1 | NA | TRBV7-8 | TRBD1 | CASSRDRGLRTEAFF | TGTGCCAGCAGCAGGGACAGGGGGCTTAGGACTGAAGCTTTCTTT